The TCR beta chain described here comes from a study of Tregs in tolerant kidney transplant recipients. V lost 6 bases, J lost 1 base, and 13 bases lay in between. CDR1 is MDHEN and CDR2 is SYDVKM in the germline V gene. CDR3 length: 14 amino acids. Sequenced by immunoSEQ multiplex PCR; TCRdb stores in-frame clones only, minus some. The sample has over 60,000 clones, 85% to 90% seen once; the top ten hold approximately 0.4%. The J gene is TRBJ2-7, the V gene TRBV28; TRBD2 is a possible D gene (6 bases). The clonotype originates from a human donor who received a combined kidney and bone marrow transplant. The specimen was CD4+ T cells from blood, collected before the transplant. CDR3 DNA sequence: TGTGCCAGCAGCAATCCGGGACTTTCCTACGAGCAGTACTTC. Encoded protein: CASSNPGLSYEQYF. The full variable domain, rest sourced from reference TRBV28 and TRBJ2-7, is DVKVTQSSRYLVKRTGEKVFLECVQDMDHENMFWYRQDPGLGLRLIYFSYDVKMKEKGDIPEGYSVSREKKERFSLILESASTNQTSMYLCASSNPGLSYEQYFGPGTRLTVT.